This T cell receptor beta chain was documented in a study of blood T cell repertoires in COVID-19. Study overall: Samples of COVID-19 (acute and convalescent) were obtained from the United States, Italy and Spain.

Enrolled through a virtual design, the participants were between roughly 18 and 95 years of age and came from roughly 22 US areas. Cohorts were based on clinical histories the participants reported. Contact with a PCR-confirmed or clinician-diagnosed COVID-19 case occurred within 2 weeks of entry. The CDR3 is made up of 18 amino acids. The junction had 14 bases not matched to a gene; V was cut back by 0 bases and J by 10 bases. The V gene's germline CDR1 is SGHRS and CDR2 YFSETQ. This clone was detected only a few times. The protocol was immunoSEQ multiplex PCR, while the TCRdb copy is restricted to in-frame clones and leaves out a portion. The sample carries 300,000 to 400,000 clones, roughly nine tenths recorded once.

The TCR was taken from a woman between 25 and 40 years old who had been exposed to COVID-19. The chain carries TRBV5-1 and TRBJ1-6; the match to TRBD1 covers 9 bases. The specimen was PBMCs or T cells enriched from blood (not recorded which). This chain's CDR3 is CASSLDWGVDRGYSPLHF. The CDR3 DNA reads TGCGCCAGCAGCTTGGATTGGGGGGTGGACAGGGGTTACTCACCCCTCCACTTT. The full variable domain, with the rest looked up from reference TRBV5-1 and TRBJ1-6, is KAGVTQTPRYLIKTRGQQVTLSCSPISGHRSVSWYQQTPGQGLQFLFEYFSETQRNKGNFPGRFSGRQFSNSRSEMNVSTLELGDSALYLCASSLDWGVDRGYSPLHFGNGTRLTVT.